This TCR beta chain was recovered during a study of shared clonotypes between healthy human individuals. Overall study context: The study enrolled two women and a few men aged 18 to 49.

CDR1 MNHNS and CDR2 SASEGT come from the germline V gene. J lost 3 bases, V lost 6 bases, and 9 bases had no gene match. The CDR3 loop spans 15 amino acids. In the authors' methods: Because ImmunoSEQ provided only junction sequences with no quality scores, the filtering differed. TCRdb's copy holds only in-frame clones and misses some; the assay was immunoSEQ multiplex PCR. V, J and clone size derive from that table, while D and trimming were established from the DNA sequence. This sample has around 1.9 million clones; about 93% occur once, and the top ten carry over 1.5%. Study-wide results and limits: Among non-shared clonotypes, generation probabilities were lower than among those shared by all four donors.

Terminally differentiated effector memory CD45RA+ cells were excluded from the naive CD8 cells, which were CD45RO-negative and positively selected for CCR7. A note on this clone: The antigen is unknown.

This TCR was sampled from a man aged 18 to 29 in good health. Some clones in this sample may be carry-over from other donors' samples. This rearrangement joins TRBV6-1 to TRBJ2-5; TRBD1 matches 8 bases. Specimen: naive CD8+ T cells from PBMCs. The CDR3 DNA sequence: TGTGCCAGCAGGGTAAGGACAGGGAGTGAAGAGACCCAGTACTTC. Its translation is CASRVRTGSEETQYF.